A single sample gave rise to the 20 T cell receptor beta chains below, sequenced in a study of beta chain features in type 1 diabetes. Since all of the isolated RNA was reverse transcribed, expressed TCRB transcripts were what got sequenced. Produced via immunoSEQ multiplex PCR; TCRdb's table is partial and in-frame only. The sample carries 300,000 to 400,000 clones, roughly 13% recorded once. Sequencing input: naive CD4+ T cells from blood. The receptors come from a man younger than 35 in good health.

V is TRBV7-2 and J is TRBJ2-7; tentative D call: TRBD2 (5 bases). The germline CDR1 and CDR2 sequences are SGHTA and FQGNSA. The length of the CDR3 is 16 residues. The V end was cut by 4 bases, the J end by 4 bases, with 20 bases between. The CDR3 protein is CASSSPRRTSDYEQYF. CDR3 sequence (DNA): TGTGCCAGCAGCTCTCCGAGGAGGACCTCGGATTACGAGCAGTACTTC. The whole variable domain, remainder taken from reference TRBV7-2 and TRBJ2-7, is GAGVSQSPSNKVTEKGKDVELRCDPISGHTALYWYRQSLGQGLEFLIYFQGNSAPDKSGLPSDRFSAERTGGSVSTLTIQRTQQEDSAVYLCASSSPRRTSDYEQYFGPGTRLTVT.

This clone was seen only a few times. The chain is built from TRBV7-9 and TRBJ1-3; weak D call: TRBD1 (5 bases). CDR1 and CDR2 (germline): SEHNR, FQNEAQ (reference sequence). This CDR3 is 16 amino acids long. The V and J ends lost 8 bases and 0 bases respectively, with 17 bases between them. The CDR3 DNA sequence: TGTGCCAGCGGGGCCGGACGGAAAGACTCTGGAAACACCATATATTTT. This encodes CASGAGRKDSGNTIYF.

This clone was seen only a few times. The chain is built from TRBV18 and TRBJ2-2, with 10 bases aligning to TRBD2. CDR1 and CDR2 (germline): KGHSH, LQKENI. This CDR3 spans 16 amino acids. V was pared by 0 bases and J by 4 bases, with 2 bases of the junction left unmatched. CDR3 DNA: TGTGCCAGCTCACCACCGGGACTAGCGCTCACCGGGGAGCTGTTTTTT. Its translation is CASSPPGLALTGELFF.

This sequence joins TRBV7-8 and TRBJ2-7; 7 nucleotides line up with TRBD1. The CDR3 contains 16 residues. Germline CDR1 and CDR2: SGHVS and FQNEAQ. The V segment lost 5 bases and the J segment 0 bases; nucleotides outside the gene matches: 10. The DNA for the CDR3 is TGTGCCAGCAGCGAGAGGAGCAGGGGGACCTCCTACGAGCAGTACTTC. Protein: CASSERSRGTSYEQYF.

In nucleotides, the CDR3 is TGCAGCGCGGGGGGGGTCGGACAGCACCAAGAGACCCAGTACTTC. This codes for CSAGGVGQHQETQYF. This sequence joins TRBV29-1 and TRBJ2-5, with TRBD2 matching 8 bases. The CDR3 is made up of 15 amino acids. J gave up 0 bases and V 7 bases, and 10 bases lay outside the gene matches. Germline V lookup: CDR1 SQVTM, CDR2 ANQGSEA.

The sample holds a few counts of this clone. The CDR3 protein is CASTQLAGYGELFF. CDR3 DNA sequence: TGTGCCAGCACCCAATTAGCGGGATACGGGGAGCTGTTTTTT. The chain uses TRBV9 and TRBJ2-2; 8 bases are a match to TRBD2. CDR1 and CDR2 (germline): SGDLS, YYNGEE. J was trimmed by 7 bases and V by 6 bases; bases with no gene match: 8. This CDR3 comprises 14 residues.

This CDR3 reads CASSLQGAYNEQFF. CDR3 coding DNA: TGTGCCAGCAGTTTACAGGGGGCGTACAATGAGCAGTTCTTC. The chain couples TRBV28 to TRBJ2-1, with TRBD1 matching 8 bases. Germline CDR1 reads MDHEN; CDR2 reads SYDVKM. V was pared by 2 bases and J by 4 bases, with 1 base of the junction left unmatched. This CDR3 is 14 amino acids long.

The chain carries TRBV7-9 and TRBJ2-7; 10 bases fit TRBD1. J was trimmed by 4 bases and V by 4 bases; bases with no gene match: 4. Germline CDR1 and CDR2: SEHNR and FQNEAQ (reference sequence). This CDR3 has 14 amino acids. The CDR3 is CASSSGQGRYEQYF. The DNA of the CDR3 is TGTGCCAGCAGCTCGGGACAGGGGAGATACGAGCAGTACTTC.

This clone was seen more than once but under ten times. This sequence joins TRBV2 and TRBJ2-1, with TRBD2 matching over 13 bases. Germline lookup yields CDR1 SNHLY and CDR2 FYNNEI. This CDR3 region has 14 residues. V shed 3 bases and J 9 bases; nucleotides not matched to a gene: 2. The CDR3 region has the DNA TGTGCCAGCAGTGACGGGACTAGCGGGGTTGAGCAGTTCTTC. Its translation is CASSDGTSGVEQFF.

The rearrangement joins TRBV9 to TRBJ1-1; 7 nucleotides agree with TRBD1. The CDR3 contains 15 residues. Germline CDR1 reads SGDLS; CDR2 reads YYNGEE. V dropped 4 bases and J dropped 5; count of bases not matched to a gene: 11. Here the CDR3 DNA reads TGTGCCAGCAGCCTAGCAGGGGGGCTGGAGACTGAAGCTTTCTTT. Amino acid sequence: CASSLAGGLETEAFF.

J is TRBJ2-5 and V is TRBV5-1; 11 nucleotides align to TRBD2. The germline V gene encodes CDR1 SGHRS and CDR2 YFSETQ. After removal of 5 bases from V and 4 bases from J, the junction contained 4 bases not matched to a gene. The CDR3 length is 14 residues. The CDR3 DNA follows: TGCGCCAGCAGGTCCGGGACTAGCGGAGAGACCCAGTACTTC. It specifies CASRSGTSGETQYF.

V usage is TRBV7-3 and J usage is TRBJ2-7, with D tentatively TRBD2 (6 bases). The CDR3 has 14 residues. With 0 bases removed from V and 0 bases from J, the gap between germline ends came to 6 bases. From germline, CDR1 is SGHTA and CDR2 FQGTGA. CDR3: CASSLTSGSYEQYF. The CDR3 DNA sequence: TGTGCCAGCAGCTTAACTAGCGGCTCCTACGAGCAGTACTTC.

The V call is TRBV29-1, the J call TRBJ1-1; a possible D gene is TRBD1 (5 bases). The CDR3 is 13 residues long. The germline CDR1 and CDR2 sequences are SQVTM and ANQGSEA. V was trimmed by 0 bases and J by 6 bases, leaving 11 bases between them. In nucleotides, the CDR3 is TGCAGCGTTGAAGACGCGGGGGTAGCTGAAGCTTTCTTT. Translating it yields CSVEDAGVAEAFF.

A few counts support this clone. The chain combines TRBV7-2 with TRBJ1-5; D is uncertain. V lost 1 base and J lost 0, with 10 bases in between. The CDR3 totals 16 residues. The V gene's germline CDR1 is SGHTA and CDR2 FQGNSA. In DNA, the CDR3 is TGTGCCAGCAGCTTAGGGTCACAAATTAGCAATCAGCCCCAGCATTTT. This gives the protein CASSLGSQISNQPQHF. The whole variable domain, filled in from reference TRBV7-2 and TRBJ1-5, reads GAGVSQSPSNKVTEKGKDVELRCDPISGHTALYWYRQSLGQGLEFLIYFQGNSAPDKSGLPSDRFSAERTGGSVSTLTIQRTQQEDSAVYLCASSLGSQISNQPQHFGDGTRLSIL.

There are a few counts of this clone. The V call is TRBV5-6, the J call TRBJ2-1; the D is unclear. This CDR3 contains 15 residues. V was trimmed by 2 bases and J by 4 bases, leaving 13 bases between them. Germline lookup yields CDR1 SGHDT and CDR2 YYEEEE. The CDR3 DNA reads TGTGCCAGCAGCTTAGCCCAGGTCAGATACAATGAGCAGTTCTTC. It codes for CASSLAQVRYNEQFF.

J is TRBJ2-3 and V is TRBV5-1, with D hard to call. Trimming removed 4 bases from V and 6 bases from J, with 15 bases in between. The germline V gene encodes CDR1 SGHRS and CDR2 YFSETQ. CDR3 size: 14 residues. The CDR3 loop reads CASSGLMSSDTQYF. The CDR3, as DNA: TGCGCCAGCAGCGGCCTGATGTCGTCGGATACGCAGTATTTT.

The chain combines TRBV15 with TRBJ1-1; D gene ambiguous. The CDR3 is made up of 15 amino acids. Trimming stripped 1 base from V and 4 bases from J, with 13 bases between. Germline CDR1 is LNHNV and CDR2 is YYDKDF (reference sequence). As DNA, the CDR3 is TGTGCCACCAGCAGAGGACATTCGACGGCCACTGAAGCTTTCTTT. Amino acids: CATSRGHSTATEAFF.

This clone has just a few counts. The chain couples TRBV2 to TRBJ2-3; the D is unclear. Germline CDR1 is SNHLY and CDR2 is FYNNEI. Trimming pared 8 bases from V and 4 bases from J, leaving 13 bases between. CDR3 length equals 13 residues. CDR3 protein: CASVRSFADTQYF. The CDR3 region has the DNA TGTGCCAGCGTTCGGAGTTTTGCAGATACGCAGTATTTT.

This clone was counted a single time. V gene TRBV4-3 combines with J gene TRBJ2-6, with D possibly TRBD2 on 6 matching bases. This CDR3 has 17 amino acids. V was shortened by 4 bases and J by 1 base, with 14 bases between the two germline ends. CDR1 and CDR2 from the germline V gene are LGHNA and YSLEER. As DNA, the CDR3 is TGCGCCAGCAGCCCCCCTCCGGAGGGGTCTGGGGCCAACGTCCTGACTTTC. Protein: CASSPPPEGSGANVLTF.

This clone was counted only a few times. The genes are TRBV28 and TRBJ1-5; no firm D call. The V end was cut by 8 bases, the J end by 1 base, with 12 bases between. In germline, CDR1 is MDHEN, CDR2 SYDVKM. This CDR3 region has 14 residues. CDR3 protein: CASRGGESNQPQHF. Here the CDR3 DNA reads TGTGCCAGCCGAGGTGGGGAGAGCAATCAGCCCCAGCATTTT.